The 14 T cell receptor beta chains reported below all come from one sample, sequenced in a study of T cell changes during pregnancy in multiple sclerosis. This table comes from immunoSEQ multiplex PCR, and its TCRdb copy is limited to in-frame clones, with some not included. The sample lists tens of thousands of clones, about 93% seen once, with 0.39% in the top ten. The sequencing used CD4+ T cells from peripheral blood mononuclear cells, collected after pregnancy. The receptors here all came from a female donor with multiple sclerosis, enrolled in a pregnancy study.

The chain has TRBV19 and TRBJ2-2; the D gene is possibly TRBD2 (6 bases). Germline-derived CDR1 and CDR2 are LNHDA and SQIVND (reference sequence). The CDR3 is made up of 14 amino acids. Trimming left V 1 base short and J 7 bases short, with 10 bases between. The CDR3 DNA follows: TGTGCCAGTAGTATAGTGGAGGGGTACGGGGAGCTGTTTTTT. This gives the protein CASSIVEGYGELFF.

The CDR3 spells CTSSQDSRRLGYEQYF. In nucleotides, the CDR3 is TGCACCAGCAGCCAAGATTCTCGGCGGTTGGGCTACGAGCAGTACTTC. The chain uses TRBV1 and TRBJ2-7; the D call in the table, TRBD2, was not verified against the DNA. TRBV1 is tagged as a pseudogene. The CDR3 is made up of 16 amino acids.

The rearrangement joins TRBV6-1 to TRBJ1-3, with TRBD1 matching 9 bases. J lost 2 bases, V lost 0 bases, and 2 bases had no gene match. CDR1 and CDR2 from the germline V gene are MNHNS and SASEGT. The CDR3 covers 16 residues. The CDR3 sequence is CASSEAGTGTGNTIYF. The CDR3 DNA is TGTGCCAGCAGTGAAGCTGGGACAGGGACTGGAAACACCATATATTTT.

This chain uses TRBV23-1 with TRBJ1-1; D perhaps matches TRBD1 (5 bases). TRBV23-1 is annotated as an ORF whose role is uncertain. With 0 bases removed from V and 3 bases from J, the gap between germline ends came to 23 bases. The CDR3 covers 19 residues. In DNA, the CDR3 is TGCGCCAGCAGTCAATCGGAGAGTTTGGGACTAAACGGGGACACTGAAGCTTTCTTT. Amino acid sequence: CASSQSESLGLNGDTEAFF.

The CDR3 here is CASNDPRGASYEQYF. The CDR3 nucleotides are TGTGCCAGTAACGATCCCCGGGGAGCCTCCTACGAGCAGTACTTC. V gene TRBV19 combines with J gene TRBJ2-7; tentatively, D is TRBD2 (5 bases). Between the trimmed V and J ends, which lost 7 bases and 0 bases, there was a span of 16 bases. Germline assignment: CDR1 LNHDA and CDR2 SQIVND (reference sequence). The CDR3 is made up of 15 amino acids.

V is TRBV4-3 and J is TRBJ2-7; maybe TRBD2 (6 bases). Deletions cut 1 base from V and 7 bases from J, with 11 bases between. The CDR3 loop spans 13 amino acids. From germline, CDR1 is LGHNA and CDR2 YSLEER. The CDR3 DNA follows: TGCGCCAGCAGCCAAGTGCTAGCGTGGGAGCAGTACTTC. It yields the protein CASSQVLAWEQYF.

The chain recombines TRBV7-7 with TRBJ2-2, with 7 positions matching TRBD1. CDR3 size: 15 residues. V lost 1 base and J lost 2; bases outside the gene matches: 1. Germline CDR1 reads SSHAT; CDR2 reads FNYEAQ (reference sequence). The CDR3 protein is CASSLGDRNTGELFF. The CDR3 coding sequence is TGTGCCAGCAGCTTAGGGGACAGAAACACCGGGGAGCTGTTTTTT.

This clone has a single count. The V and J genes are TRBV6-5 and TRBJ2-7; the match to TRBD1 covers 7 bases. Trimming cost V 4 bases and J 1 base; bases outside gene matches: 4. The CDR3 loop spans 14 amino acids. CDR1 and CDR2 from the germline V gene are MNHEY and SVGAGI. CDR3 DNA sequence: TGTGCCAGCAGTTCCCGGGACAGTTCCTACGAGCAGTACTTC. This gives the protein CASSSRDSSYEQYF.

The chain is built from TRBV28 and TRBJ1-3; 7 bases are shared with TRBD1. This CDR3 has 15 amino acids. V lost 5 bases to trimming and J lost 1 base; unmatched junction nucleotides: 5. Looked up from germline, CDR1 is MDHEN and CDR2 is SYDVKM. The CDR3 here is CASSPRGISGNTIYF. The CDR3 nucleotides read TGTGCCAGCAGTCCCAGGGGGATATCTGGAAACACCATATATTTT.

Notes on this clone: A read error may produce the germline difference seen at one junction end. The chain has TRBV5-1 and TRBJ2-7; the D gene is possibly TRBD2 (5 bases). Germline V gene lookup returns CDR1 SGHRS and CDR2 YFSETQ. The CDR3 is 14 amino acids. CDR3 nucleotide sequence: TGCGCCAGCAGCTCACGGGATGGAAGCTACGGGCAGTACTTC. This sequence encodes CASSSRDGSYGQYF.

This chain uses TRBV6-1 with TRBJ2-5; maybe TRBD1 (5 bases). This CDR3 has 19 amino acids. Trimming removed 4 bases from V and 5 bases from J, with 29 bases in between. The germline gives CDR1 MNHNS, CDR2 SASEGT. The CDR3 DNA follows: TGTGCCAGCAGTGGACGGACACCGAAGGACCCCCAGAGGTTCGAGACCCAGTACTTC. It is translated as CASSGRTPKDPQRFETQYF.

The rearrangement joins TRBV9 to TRBJ2-5, with 7 bases that match TRBD1. V trimming: 3 bases; J trimming: 3 bases; junction bases outside the gene matches: 2. Germline loops: CDR1 SGDLS, CDR2 YYNGEE. The CDR3 covers 13 residues. The CDR3 reads CASSGQGKETQYF. For the CDR3, the DNA is TGTGCCAGCAGCGGACAGGGTAAAGAGACCCAGTACTTC.

The CDR3 DNA sequence: TGTGCCAGCAGATACAGGGGGCGTAATGAAAAACTGTTTTTT. Translated, it gives CASRYRGRNEKLFF. The genes are TRBV6-5 and TRBJ1-4, with 9 bases that match TRBD1. Germline trimming cut 6 bases from V and 4 bases from J; bases unmatched to any gene: 3. The CDR3 loop spans 14 amino acids. Per germline, CDR1 MNHEY and CDR2 SVGAGI.

The gene calls are TRBV7-8 and TRBJ2-2; TRBD2 aligns across 12 bases. V shed 5 bases and J 4 bases; nucleotides not matched to a gene: 8. From germline, CDR1 is SGHVS and CDR2 FQNEAQ. The CDR3 has 17 amino acids. CDR3 coding DNA: TGTGCCAGCAGCCCCGCCCCTAGCGGGAGGGCCACCGGGGAGCTGTTTTTT. As protein: CASSPAPSGRATGELFF.